This T cell receptor (beta chain) was sequenced in a study of CD8 T cells in ankylosing spondylitis. Study conclusions and caveats: A TCR beta motif of fewer than ten highly homologous variants appeared characteristic of ankylosing spondylitis blood. Earlier reports found some motif variants in synovial fluid and blood in reactive arthritis. Significantly higher representation of disease-linked clones was reported for matched ankylosing spondylitis synovial fluid.

TCRdb re-called the 5' RACE reads through MiXCR, storing one row per CDR3 protein. The sample has about 800,000 distinct CDR3 sequences, about an eighth seen once. CDR3 length: 15 amino acids. The V end lost 0 bases, the J end lost 7 bases, and 10 bases lay between the germline ends. The germline gives CDR1 LNHNV, CDR2 YYDKDF (reference sequence). In this sample, this clonotype turned up a few times. Its antigen is still unknown. Material for sequencing was blood, either unsorted or a sorted T cell fraction (not recorded which). This chain connects TRBV15 to TRBJ1-6, with D perhaps TRBD1 (6 bases). The TCR comes from a male donor with ankylosing spondylitis. In DNA form, the CDR3 reads TGTGCCACCAGCAGAGACGGGAGGGGGAATTCACCCCTCCACTTT. Translating gives CATSRDGRGNSPLHF.